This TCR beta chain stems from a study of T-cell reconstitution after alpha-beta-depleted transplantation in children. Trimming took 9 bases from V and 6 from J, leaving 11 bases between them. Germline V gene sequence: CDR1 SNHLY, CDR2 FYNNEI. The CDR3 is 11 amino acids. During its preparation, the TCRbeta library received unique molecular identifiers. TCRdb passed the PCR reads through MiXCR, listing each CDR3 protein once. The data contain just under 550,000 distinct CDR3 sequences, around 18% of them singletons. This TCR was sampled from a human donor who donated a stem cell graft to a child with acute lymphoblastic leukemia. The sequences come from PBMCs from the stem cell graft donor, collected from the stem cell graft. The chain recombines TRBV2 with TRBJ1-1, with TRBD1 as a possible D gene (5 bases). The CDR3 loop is CARLQGAEAFF. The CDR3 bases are TGTGCCAGACTTCAGGGCGCTGAAGCTTTCTTT. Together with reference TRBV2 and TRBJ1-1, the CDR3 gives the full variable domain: EPEVTQTPSHQVTQMGQEVILRCVPISNHLYFYWYRQILGQKVEFLVSFYNNEISEKSEIFDDQFSVERPDGSNFTLKIRSTKLEDSAMYFCARLQGAEAFFGQGTRLTVV.